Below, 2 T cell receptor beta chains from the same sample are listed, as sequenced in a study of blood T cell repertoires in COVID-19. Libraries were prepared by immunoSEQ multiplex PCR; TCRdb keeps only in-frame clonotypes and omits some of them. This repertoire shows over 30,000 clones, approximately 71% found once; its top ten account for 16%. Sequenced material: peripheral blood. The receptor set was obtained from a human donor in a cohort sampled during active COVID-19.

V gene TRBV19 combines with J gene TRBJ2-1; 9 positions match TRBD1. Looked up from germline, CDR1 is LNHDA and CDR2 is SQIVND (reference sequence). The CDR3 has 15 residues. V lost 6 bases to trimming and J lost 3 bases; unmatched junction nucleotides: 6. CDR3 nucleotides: TGTGCCAGTAGCAGCCGGACAGGGGACTACAATGAGCAGTTCTTC. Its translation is CASSSRTGDYNEQFF.

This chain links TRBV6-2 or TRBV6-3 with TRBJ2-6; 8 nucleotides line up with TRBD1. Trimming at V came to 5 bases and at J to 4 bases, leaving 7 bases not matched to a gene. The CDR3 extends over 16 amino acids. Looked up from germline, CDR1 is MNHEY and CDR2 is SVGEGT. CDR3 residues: CASSAWTGSGANVLTF. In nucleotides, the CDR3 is TGTGCCAGCAGTGCCTGGACAGGGTCCGGGGCCAACGTCCTGACTTTC.